A single sample gave rise to the 13 T cell receptor beta chains below, sequenced in a study of neurological immune-mediated disorders. TCRdb used MiXCR to reprocess the 5' RACE reads, holding one entry per CDR3 protein. The sample consists of 50,000 to 85,000 distinct CDR3 sequences, around 5% of them appearing once. Sequencing input: PBMCs. Receptors were obtained from a woman aged 25 to 39 with multiple sclerosis.

This chain joins TRBV7-3 and TRBJ2-1, with 8 bases aligning to TRBD1. The CDR3 has 21 amino acids. V lost 5 bases, J lost 1 base, and 22 bases stayed unmatched. Per germline, CDR1 SGHTA and CDR2 FQGTGA. CDR3 nucleotide sequence: TGTGCCAGCAGCCTCCCTTACTCCGGGACAGGTGGCATTTCGTCCTACAATGAGCAGTTCTTC. Translation gives CASSLPYSGTGGISSYNEQFF. The whole variable domain, filled in from reference TRBV7-3 and TRBJ2-1, reads GAGVSQTPSNKVTEKGKYVELRCDPISGHTALYWYRQSLGQGPEFLIYFQGTGAADDSGLPNDRFFAVRPEGSVSTLKIQRTERGDSAVYLCASSLPYSGTGGISSYNEQFFGPGTRLTVL.

At least ten counts were recorded for this clonotype. V gene TRBV5-6 combines with J gene TRBJ1-2; 7 bases agree with TRBD1. Germline trimming cut 4 bases from V and 4 bases from J; bases unmatched to any gene: 10. The CDR3 sequence is 15 residues long. Looked up from germline, CDR1 is SGHDT and CDR2 is YYEEEE. The DNA of the CDR3 is TGTGCCAGCAGCACCAGACAGGGTCATGCCTATGGCTACACCTTC. As protein: CASSTRQGHAYGYTF.

This clonotype was seen once. The rearrangement links TRBV20-1 to TRBJ2-1, with 10 nucleotides matching TRBD2. The length of the CDR3 is 17 residues. Trimming at V came to 2 bases and at J to 4 bases, leaving 11 bases not matched to a gene. Germline CDR1 and CDR2: DFQATT and SNEGSKA (reference sequence). CDR3: CSARRLAGDVIYNEQFF. For the CDR3, the DNA is TGCAGTGCTAGACGTCTAGCGGGGGACGTAATTTACAATGAGCAGTTCTTC.

This clonotype was counted many times. The chain couples TRBV2 to TRBJ2-7, with D possibly being TRBD2 (5 bases). CDR3 length: 15 amino acids. CDR1 SNHLY and CDR2 FYNNEI come from the germline V gene. The V end lost 1 base, the J end lost 3 bases, and 13 bases lay between the germline ends. The CDR3 region is CASSEGRGIFYEQYF. The DNA for the CDR3 is TGTGCCAGCAGTGAAGGGCGAGGGATCTTCTACGAGCAGTACTTC.

This clonotype has a count of ten or more. The genes are TRBV20-1 and TRBJ2-7; D call uncertain. In germline, CDR1 is DFQATT, CDR2 SNEGSKA (reference sequence). The length of the CDR3 is 16 residues. The V and J ends lost 2 bases and 4 bases respectively, with 21 bases between them. The CDR3 reads CSARSYRGDTGYEQYF. Written as DNA, the CDR3 is TGCAGTGCTAGATCCTACAGAGGAGACACCGGGTACGAGCAGTACTTC.

This rearrangement joins TRBV5-6 to TRBJ2-7; 8 nucleotides agree with TRBD2. This CDR3 spans 17 amino acids. Germline CDR1 reads SGHDT; CDR2 reads YYEEEE. Trimming cost V 0 bases and J 0 bases; bases outside gene matches: 8. The DNA for the CDR3 is TGTGCCAGCAGCTTGGCCAGCGGGGGCCTCAGCTCCTACGAGCAGTACTTC. Amino acids: CASSLASGGLSSYEQYF.

This clonotype has ten or more counts. This sequence joins TRBV7-2 and TRBJ2-3; D is unclear. There are 17 residues in the CDR3. Germline V lookup: CDR1 SGHTA, CDR2 FQGNSA. The V and J ends lost 2 bases and 1 base respectively, with 16 bases between them. In DNA form, the CDR3 reads TGTGCCAGCAGCTTATCCGTAAGGAGTGTCCGCACAGATACGCAGTATTTT. Translating gives CASSLSVRSVRTDTQYF.

This clonotype has a count of ten or more. This sequence joins TRBV5-5 and TRBJ2-5, with no clear D. CDR1 SGHKS and CDR2 YYEKEE come from the germline V gene (reference sequence). This CDR3 has 14 amino acids. The V end lost 0 bases, the J end lost 0 bases, and 6 bases lay between the germline ends. CDR3 nucleotides: TGTGCCAGCAGCTTGGTAGAGTACCAAGAGACCCAGTACTTC. Amino acids: CASSLVEYQETQYF.

This clonotype was found many times. The chain couples TRBV20-1 to TRBJ2-3; 11 bases are shared with TRBD2. Trimming at V came to 3 bases and at J to 4 bases, leaving 6 bases not matched to a gene. The CDR3 is 15 amino acids. Germline V gene data show CDR1 as DFQATT and CDR2 as SNEGSKA (reference sequence). CDR3 in amino acids: CSARISGGAADTQYF. Here the CDR3 DNA reads TGCAGTGCTAGGATTAGCGGGGGGGCCGCAGATACGCAGTATTTT.

The V gene is TRBV29-1, the J gene TRBJ2-1, with TRBD1 identical over 7 bases. Germline-derived CDR1 and CDR2 are SQVTM and ANQGSEA. With V trimmed by 7 bases and J by 4 bases, 7 bases remained unmatched. CDR3 size: 13 residues. This CDR3 is CSAARTGYNEQFF. CDR3 coding DNA: TGCAGCGCCGCCCGGACAGGATACAATGAGCAGTTCTTC.

In this sample, this clonotype turned up a few times. This chain uses TRBV28 with TRBJ2-3; 10 nucleotides line up with TRBD1. Germline V lookup: CDR1 MDHEN, CDR2 SYDVKM. V lost 5 bases, J lost 5 bases, and 4 bases stayed unmatched. CDR3 length: 14 residues. The CDR3 nucleotides are TGTGCCAGCAGTCACGGGACAGGGGAAGATACGCAGTATTTT. Its translation is CASSHGTGEDTQYF.

In this sample, this clonotype turned up many times. The chain combines TRBV27 with TRBJ2-7; D assignment may be TRBD1 or TRBD2 (5 bases each). From germline, CDR1 is MNHEY and CDR2 SMNVEV (reference sequence). Between the trimmed V and J ends, which lost 0 bases and 3 bases, there was a span of 9 bases. There are 14 residues in the CDR3. CDR3 sequence (DNA): TGTGCCAGCAGTTTATCGAGAGGGGACTACGAGCAGTACTTC. Encoded protein: CASSLSRGDYEQYF.

This clonotype came up many times. V is TRBV20-1 and J is TRBJ1-6; D is uncertain. Trimming stripped 5 bases from V and 6 bases from J, with 11 bases between. Germline V lookup: CDR1 DFQATT, CDR2 SNEGSKA (reference sequence). CDR3 size: 13 residues. The CDR3 DNA reads TGCAGTGCTTACCAGGAGCTTAATTCACCCCTCCACTTT. Amino acids: CSAYQELNSPLHF.